Given below is one TCR beta chain in context. This record belongs to a study of blood T cell repertoires in COVID-19. Grouping used clinical history reported by participants in a survey and questionnaire. This CDR3 has 14 residues. The germline CDR1 and CDR2 sequences are LNHDA and SQIVND (reference sequence). V lost 7 bases to trimming and J lost 7 bases; unmatched junction nucleotides: 9. Using immunoSEQ multiplex PCR, the repertoire was profiled, and TCRdb retains in-frame clones only, with some absent. The sample lists around 200,000 clones, 90% occurring once. V is TRBV19 and J is TRBJ1-5; 8 bases are shared with TRBD1. This TCR came from a man aged 25-40 years who had recovered from COVID-19. Sequences were obtained from PBMCs or T cells enriched from blood (not recorded which). The chain's CDR3 is CASTAGGAGQPQHF. In DNA, the CDR3 is TGTGCCAGTACGGCAGGGGGCGCGGGACAGCCCCAGCATTTT.